The 27 T cell receptor beta chains listed next were all sequenced from one sample in a study of T-cell reconstitution after alpha-beta-depleted transplantation in children. Preparation of the TCRbeta library used unique molecular identifiers. TCRdb re-called the PCR reads with MiXCR, one entry per CDR3 protein. Of roughly 49,000 distinct CDR3 sequences in the sample, nearly 9.5% were seen once. Sequencing used PBMCs, mostly from graft donor cells, obtained 60 days after TCRalphabeta/CD19-depleted stem cell transplant. All receptors come from a male patient aged 2-10 years who had a stem cell transplant for chronic granulomatous disease, so the T cells may come from the graft donor.

This clonotype was observed a handful of times. This chain connects TRBV13 to TRBJ2-1, with TRBD2 matching over 12 bases. V shed 4 bases, J shed 4 bases, and the junction held 11 bases outside the gene matches. The CDR3 totals 18 residues. From germline, CDR1 is PRHDT and CDR2 FYEKMQ (reference sequence). Written as DNA, the CDR3 is TGTGCCAGCAGCTCTAACCTGCTAGCGGGAGGGGCATACAATGAGCAGTTCTTC. Protein sequence: CASSSNLLAGGAYNEQFF.

In its sample, this clonotype was seen many times. The chain carries TRBV27 and TRBJ2-5; weak D call: TRBD2 (6 bases). V lost 6 bases to trimming and J lost 4 bases, with 18 bases between them. Germline-derived CDR1 and CDR2 are MNHEY and SMNVEV (reference sequence). CDR3 size: 15 residues. The DNA of the CDR3 is TGTGCCAGCAGCCCTGGGAGGCACGAAATAGAGACCCAGTACTTC. This translates into CASSPGRHEIETQYF.

In this sample, this clonotype turned up many times. CDR3 nucleotide sequence: TGCGCCAGCACGAGACGGCTAACTAAGCCCACAGATACGCAGTATTTT. Amino acid sequence: CASTRRLTKPTDTQYF. This chain connects TRBV10-2 to TRBJ2-3; D gene ambiguous. Germline V gives CDR1 WSHSY, CDR2 SAAADI. CDR3 size: 16 residues. Trimming took 7 bases from V and 2 from J, leaving 19 bases between them.

This clonotype has ten or more counts. This chain links TRBV6-5 with TRBJ1-4; no firm D call. This CDR3 is 13 amino acids long. The germline gives CDR1 MNHEY, CDR2 SVGAGI. V gave up 0 bases and J gave up 7 bases, with 6 bases separating them. The CDR3 here is CASSYSGLEKLFF. The CDR3 DNA is TGTGCCAGCAGTTACTCAGGACTTGAAAAACTGTTTTTT.

This clonotype has a count of ten or more. This chain links TRBV2 with TRBJ1-1; 9 bases fit TRBD1. Germline lookup yields CDR1 SNHLY and CDR2 FYNNEI. Unmatched junction bases numbered 11, after V lost 7 bases and J lost 11 bases. The CDR3 runs to 13 residues. The CDR3 sequence: CASKETGGAVAFF. CDR3 DNA: TGTGCCAGCAAGGAGACAGGGGGGGCCGTGGCTTTCTTT.

This clonotype was recorded at least ten times. This chain joins TRBV4-3 and TRBJ2-5; the D is unclear. Germline CDR1 is LGHNA and CDR2 is YSLEER. Trimming removed 0 bases from V and 1 base from J, with 9 bases in between. This CDR3 spans 15 amino acids. The CDR3, as DNA: TGCGCCAGCAGCCAAGATGGCTGGATCCAAGAGACCCAGTACTTC. Amino acids: CASSQDGWIQETQYF.

Ten or more counts support this clonotype. The chain uses TRBV20-1 and TRBJ2-5; 8 nucleotides match TRBD1. The V gene's germline CDR1 is DFQATT and CDR2 SNEGSKA (reference sequence). The V segment lost 3 bases and the J segment 5 bases; nucleotides outside the gene matches: 5. CDR3 size: 13 residues. CDR3 sequence (DNA): TGCAGTGCTAGTTGGGACAGGACTGAGACCCAGTACTTC. Amino acids: CSASWDRTETQYF.

This clonotype was detected ten times or more. The chain recombines TRBV20-1 with TRBJ2-7; no definite D call. The CDR3 is 14 amino acids. In germline, CDR1 is DFQATT, CDR2 SNEGSKA (reference sequence). Trimming took off 0 bases at V and 0 bases at J, with 9 bases between the two ends. For the CDR3, the DNA is TGCAGTGCTAGAGATTTGCAGAGCTCCTACGAGCAGTACTTC. Its translation: CSARDLQSSYEQYF.

This clonotype was recorded at least ten times. J is TRBJ1-1 and V is TRBV20-1; D not resolved. Germline assignment: CDR1 DFQATT and CDR2 SNEGSKA (reference sequence). The CDR3 consists of 13 residues. The V and J ends lost 5 bases and 8 bases respectively, with 18 bases between them. The DNA of the CDR3 is TGCAGTGCTGTCGCGCGGGGTGGTAAAGAAGCTTTCTTT. This sequence encodes CSAVARGGKEAFF.

This clonotype was counted at least ten times. This chain links TRBV12-3 or TRBV12-4 with TRBJ2-1, with D tentatively TRBD1 (5 bases). V dropped 6 bases and J dropped 1 base, with 16 bases sitting between them. The CDR3 contains 16 residues. The CDR3 region is CASSHRTGGSYNEQFF. The CDR3, as DNA: TGTGCCAGCAGCCACCGCACAGGTGGTTCCTACAATGAGCAGTTCTTC.

This clonotype was recorded at least ten times. V and J are TRBV4-2 and TRBJ2-7; 12 bases fit TRBD2. Germline V gene sequence: CDR1 LGHNA, CDR2 YNFKEQ. V lost 4 bases, J lost 7 bases, and 8 bases stayed unmatched. This CDR3 is 15 amino acids long. CDR3 amino acids: CASSLETSGRREQYF. CDR3 DNA sequence: TGTGCCAGCAGCCTAGAGACTAGCGGGAGAAGGGAGCAGTACTTC.

This clonotype was counted only a few times. J is TRBJ2-7 and V is TRBV20-1, with no clear D. V shed 1 base and J shed 3 bases, with 7 bases lying between them. This CDR3 has 12 amino acids. Germline-derived CDR1 and CDR2 are DFQATT and SNEGSKA (reference sequence). CDR3 bases: TGCAGTGCTAGAGTGGACGGCTACGAGCAGTACTTC. Amino acid sequence: CSARVDGYEQYF.

This clonotype came up a few times. This rearrangement joins TRBV12-3 or TRBV12-4 to TRBJ2-2; D possibly corresponds to TRBD1 (6 bases). The CDR3 runs 15 residues. V was shortened by 1 base and J by 0 bases, with 6 bases between the two germline ends. The CDR3 DNA is TGTGCCAGCAGTTTAGGGACAGCGAACACCGGGGAGCTGTTTTTT. Amino acid sequence: CASSLGTANTGELFF.

This clonotype showed up just a few times. J is TRBJ1-6 and V is TRBV11-2; no reliable D call. Per germline, CDR1 SGHAT and CDR2 FQNNGV. This CDR3 has 14 residues. Trimming cost V 5 bases and J 0 bases, with 5 bases left between them. CDR3 sequence reads: CASSINSYNSPLHF. CDR3 nucleotide sequence: TGTGCCAGCAGCATCAACTCCTATAATTCACCCCTCCACTTT. Looking up the rest from reference TRBV11-2 and TRBJ1-6 gives the full variable domain: EAGVAQSPRYKIIEKRQSVAFWCNPISGHATLYWYQQILGQGPKLLIQFQNNGVVDDSQLPKDRFSAERLKGVDSTLKIQPAKLEDSAVYLCASSINSYNSPLHFGNGTRLTVT.

This rearrangement joins TRBV19 to TRBJ2-1; 8 bases match TRBD2. J was trimmed by 9 bases and V by 4 bases; bases with no gene match: 14. CDR3 length equals 16 residues. Germline CDR1 reads LNHDA; CDR2 reads SQIVND (reference sequence). The CDR3 region has the DNA TGTGCCAGTAGTAATAATGAACTAGCGGACCGCGGTGAGCAGTTCTTC. It translates to CASSNNELADRGEQFF.

This clonotype was counted many times. This chain links TRBV5-4 with TRBJ2-3; TRBD2 agrees at 14 bases. In germline, CDR1 is SGHNT, CDR2 YYREEE (reference sequence). The CDR3 extends over 17 amino acids. Trimming cost V 2 bases and J 5 bases; bases outside gene matches: 7. The CDR3 nucleotides are TGTGCCAGCAGCTTCCAGGGACTAGCGGGAGTTGGAGATACGCAGTATTTT. This gives the protein CASSFQGLAGVGDTQYF.

This clonotype was observed a handful of times. The genes are TRBV28 and TRBJ2-1; no clear D. The CDR3 contains 14 residues. V was clipped by 8 bases and J by 8 bases, with 19 bases between them. Germline V gives CDR1 MDHEN, CDR2 SYDVKM. The CDR3 DNA reads as TGTGCCAGCCACTCCAACGGGCCAGGCCATGAGCAGTTCTTC. Residues: CASHSNGPGHEQFF.

This clonotype was picked up many times. The chain employs TRBV5-1 and TRBJ2-3, with 10 bases lining up with TRBD2. Germline-derived CDR1 and CDR2 are SGHRS and YFSETQ. This CDR3 is 13 amino acids long. V lost 9 bases and J lost 5; bases outside the gene matches: 6. The CDR3 sequence is CATNLAGEDTQYF. CDR3 DNA sequence: TGCGCCACCAATCTAGCGGGAGAAGATACGCAGTATTTT.

This clonotype was seen many times. The rearrangement uses TRBV7-6 and TRBJ2-1; D might be TRBD1 or TRBD2, each matching 5 bases. CDR3 length: 14 amino acids. V lost 6 bases, J lost 7 bases, and 16 bases lay in between. Germline CDR1 and CDR2: SGHVS and FNYEAQ. CDR3 region: CASRGVTRKNEQFF. The CDR3 coding sequence is TGTGCCAGCAGGGGGGTTACTCGAAAGAATGAGCAGTTCTTC.

The rearrangement uses TRBV10-1 and TRBJ2-2; D is unclear. The CDR3 contains 13 residues. Per the germline V gene, CDR1 is WNHNN and CDR2 is SYGVQD (reference sequence). V was pared by 0 bases and J by 6 bases, with 5 bases between. The CDR3 region has the DNA TGCGCCAGCAGTGAGTCTGAGGCCGGGGAGCTGTTTTTT. Translated, it gives CASSESEAGELFF.

This clonotype was observed many times. The gene calls are TRBV5-1 and TRBJ2-1; 9 bases are shared with TRBD2. CDR1 and CDR2 (germline): SGHRS, YFSETQ. Trimming at V came to 3 bases and at J to 0 bases, leaving 1 base not matched to a gene. The CDR3 contains 15 residues. The chain's CDR3 is CASSSSGTSYNEQFF. The CDR3 DNA sequence: TGCGCCAGCAGCTCTAGCGGGACCTCCTACAATGAGCAGTTCTTC.

Many counts were recorded for this clonotype. The chain is built from TRBV20-1 and TRBJ2-1, with TRBD2 identical over 9 bases. The CDR3 sequence is 16 residues long. V lost 3 bases and J lost 8; bases outside the gene matches: 14. Germline CDR1 reads DFQATT; CDR2 reads SNEGSKA (reference sequence). The CDR3 here is CSARPPLAGGKYEQFF. CDR3 sequence (DNA): TGCAGTGCTAGGCCCCCTCTTGCGGGAGGGAAGTATGAGCAGTTCTTC.

This clonotype was detected many times. The chain uses TRBV5-5 and TRBJ2-5; TRBD2 agrees at 12 bases. Germline loops: CDR1 SGHKS, CDR2 YYEKEE (reference sequence). CDR3 length: 16 residues. J gave up 5 bases and V 6 bases, and 11 bases lay outside the gene matches. The CDR3 bases are TGTGCCAGCACCTCACGACTAGCGGGAGATGGGGAGACCCAGTACTTC. This sequence encodes CASTSRLAGDGETQYF. Drawing the rest from reference TRBV5-5 and TRBJ2-5, the complete variable domain is DAGVTQSPTHLIKTRGQQVTLRCSPISGHKSVSWYQQVLGQGPQFIFQYYEKEERGRGNFPDRFSARQFPNYSSELNVNALLLGDSALYLCASTSRLAGDGETQYFGPGTRLLVL.

This clonotype was detected many times. The chain combines TRBV6-1 with TRBJ1-3; D is ambiguous. V lost 5 bases and J lost 4, with 12 bases in between. The CDR3 extends over 14 amino acids. Germline V gene data show CDR1 as MNHNS and CDR2 as SASEGT. The CDR3 region is CASSQATIGNTIYF. As DNA, the CDR3 is TGTGCCAGCAGTCAGGCTACTATCGGAAACACCATATATTTT.

This chain uses TRBV15 with TRBJ2-3; D ambiguous. The germline V and J ends were trimmed by 0 bases and 6 bases, with 10 bases remaining between them. Germline V gene lookup returns CDR1 LNHNV and CDR2 YYDKDF (reference sequence). The CDR3 sequence is 14 residues long. CDR3 region: CATSRDRARDTQYF. The CDR3 region has the DNA TGTGCCACCAGCAGAGATCGTGCCCGGGATACGCAGTATTTT.

This clonotype has ten or more counts. This CDR3 is CASSLVGNTEAFF. The CDR3 DNA sequence: TGTGCCAGCAGCCTGGTCGGGAACACTGAAGCTTTCTTT. The chain is built from TRBV4-2 and TRBJ1-1; D remains unclear. Germline V gene lookup returns CDR1 LGHNA and CDR2 YNFKEQ. V lost 4 bases and J 1 base, leaving 7 bases between the germline ends. The CDR3 is made up of 13 amino acids.

The table lists this clonotype with many counts. The V gene is TRBV12-3 or TRBV12-4, the J gene TRBJ2-3; possibly TRBD1 for D (5 bases). CDR3 length: 15 amino acids. The V and J ends lost 2 bases and 1 base respectively, with 10 bases between them. CDR3 nucleotides: TGTGCCAGCAGTTTACTGGGGCCGGGCACAGATACGCAGTATTTT. The encoded protein is CASSLLGPGTDTQYF.